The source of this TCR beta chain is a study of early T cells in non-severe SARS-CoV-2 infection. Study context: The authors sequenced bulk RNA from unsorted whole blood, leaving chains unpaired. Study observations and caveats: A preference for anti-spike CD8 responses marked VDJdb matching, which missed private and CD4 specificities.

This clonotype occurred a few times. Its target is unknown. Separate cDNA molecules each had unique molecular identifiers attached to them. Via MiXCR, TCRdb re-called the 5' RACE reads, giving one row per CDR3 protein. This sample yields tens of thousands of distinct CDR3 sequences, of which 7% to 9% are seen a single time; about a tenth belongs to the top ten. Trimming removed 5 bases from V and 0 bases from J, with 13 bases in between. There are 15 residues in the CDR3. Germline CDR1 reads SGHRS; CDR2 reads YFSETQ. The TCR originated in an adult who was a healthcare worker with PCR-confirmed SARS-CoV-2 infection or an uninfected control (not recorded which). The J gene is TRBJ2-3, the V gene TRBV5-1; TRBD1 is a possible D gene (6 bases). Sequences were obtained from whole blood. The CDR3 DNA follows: TGCGCCAGCAGAATGGGGGCTGCTAGCACAGATACGCAGTATTTT. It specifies CASRMGAASTDTQYF.